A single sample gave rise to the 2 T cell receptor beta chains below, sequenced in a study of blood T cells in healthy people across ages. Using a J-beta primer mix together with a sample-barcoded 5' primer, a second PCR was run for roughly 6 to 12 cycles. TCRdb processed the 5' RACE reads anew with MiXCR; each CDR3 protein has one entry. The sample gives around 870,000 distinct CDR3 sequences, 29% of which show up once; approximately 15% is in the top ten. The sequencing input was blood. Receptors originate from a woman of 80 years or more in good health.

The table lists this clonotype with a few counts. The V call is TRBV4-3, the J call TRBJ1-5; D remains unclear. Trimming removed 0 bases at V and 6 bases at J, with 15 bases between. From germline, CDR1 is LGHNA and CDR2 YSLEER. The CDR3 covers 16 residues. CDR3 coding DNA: TGCGCCAGCAGCCAAGATAGAGAACTCGGCAGTCAGCCCCAGCATTTT. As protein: CASSQDRELGSQPQHF.

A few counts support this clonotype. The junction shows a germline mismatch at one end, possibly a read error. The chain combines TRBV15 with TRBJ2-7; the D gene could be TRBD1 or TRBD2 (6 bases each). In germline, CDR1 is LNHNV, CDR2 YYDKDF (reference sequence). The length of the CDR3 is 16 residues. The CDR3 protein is CATSRVGTGRSYERYF. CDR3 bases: TGTGCCACCAGCAGAGTGGGCACAGGGAGGTCCTACGAGCGGTACTTC.